One sample yielded the 23 T cell receptor beta chains listed below, sequenced in a study of T cell responses to AZD1222 COVID-19 vaccine. The table came from immunoSEQ multiplex PCR; TCRdb's copy has only in-frame clones and leaves some out. The sample lists 60,000 to 75,000 clones, around 80% occurring once. The material was peripheral blood, obtained 28 days after the second AZD1222 dose. All receptors come from an adult who received the AZD1222 COVID-19 vaccine.

The chain combines TRBV5-1 with TRBJ1-4; 7 positions match TRBD1. The junction had 5 bases not matched to a gene; V was cut back by 2 bases and J by 7 bases. Germline assignment: CDR1 SGHRS and CDR2 YFSETQ. The CDR3 sequence is 14 residues long. The CDR3 nucleotides are TGCGCCAGCAGCTTTGAGGGGGCCAGTGAAAAACTGTTTTTT. It specifies CASSFEGASEKLFF.

This sequence joins TRBV28 and TRBJ1-2; D not resolved. CDR3 length: 12 residues. Germline V gene data show CDR1 as MDHEN and CDR2 as SYDVKM. V gave up 0 bases and J gave up 4 bases, with 3 bases separating them. CDR3 region: CASSLWSYGYTF. In DNA, the CDR3 is TGTGCCAGCAGTTTATGGAGCTATGGCTACACCTTC.

This chain joins TRBV28 and TRBJ1-4, with D tentatively TRBD1 (5 bases). CDR3 length: 14 residues. The V gene's germline CDR1 is MDHEN and CDR2 SYDVKM. The V gene lost 6 bases and the J gene lost 5 bases, with 13 bases spanning the gap. The CDR3 loop is CASSPRRGNEKLFF. The DNA of the CDR3 is TGTGCCAGCAGCCCACGGCGGGGGAATGAAAAACTGTTTTTT.

The J gene is TRBJ1-1, the V gene TRBV5-1; a weak D match, TRBD1 (6 bases). Germline lookup yields CDR1 SGHRS and CDR2 YFSETQ. Trimming removed 2 bases from V and 8 bases from J, with 10 bases in between. The CDR3 covers 12 residues. The CDR3 sequence is CASSFKGVEAFF. DNA of the CDR3: TGCGCCAGCAGCTTTAAGGGGGTAGAAGCTTTCTTT.

J is TRBJ2-7 and V is TRBV7-9; 8 bases are shared with TRBD1. Germline trimming cut 5 bases from V and 6 bases from J; bases unmatched to any gene: 6. Germline-derived CDR1 and CDR2 are SEHNR and FQNEAQ (reference sequence). This CDR3 has 13 residues. DNA of the CDR3: TGTGCCAGCAGCAAGGACAGGGACCGCGAGCAGTACTTC. As protein: CASSKDRDREQYF.

The rearrangement uses TRBV3-1 (or the pseudogene TRBV3-2) and TRBJ2-1; TRBD2 agrees at 8 bases. The CDR3 is 14 amino acids. Per the germline V gene, CDR1 is LGHDT and CDR2 is YNNKEL (reference sequence). The ends lost 5 bases at V and 5 bases at J; junction bases unmatched: 5. The CDR3 protein is CASSYAGGDNEQFF. The CDR3 DNA is TGTGCCAGCAGCTACGCCGGGGGGGACAATGAGCAGTTCTTC.

This clone turned up a few times. V gene TRBV7-2 combines with J gene TRBJ1-2; 9 bases align to TRBD1. Per germline, CDR1 SGHTA and CDR2 FQGNSA. The CDR3 contains 18 residues. The trim removed 0 bases at V and 6 bases at J, leaving 14 bases unmatched. Written as DNA, the CDR3 is TGTGCCAGCAGCTTAGCGGGGGCGGGACAGGGCCGACGAAATGGCTACACCTTC. Translating it yields CASSLAGAGQGRRNGYTF.

This rearrangement joins TRBV9 to TRBJ2-1; D call uncertain. Trimming cost V 4 bases and J 1 base, with 9 bases left between them. This CDR3 comprises 14 residues. The germline V gene has CDR1 SGDLS and CDR2 YYNGEE. The CDR3: CASSPTGSYNEQFF. The CDR3 DNA reads TGTGCCAGCAGCCCTACCGGTTCCTACAATGAGCAGTTCTTC.

The chain couples TRBV5-1 to TRBJ1-1; tentative D call: TRBD1 (6 bases). This CDR3 is 13 amino acids long. Germline CDR1 is SGHRS and CDR2 is YFSETQ. V shed 0 bases and J shed 3 bases, with 6 bases lying between them. CDR3 bases: TGCGCCAGCAGCTTGGCAGGGGACACTGAAGCTTTCTTT. It translates to CASSLAGDTEAFF.

The chain uses TRBV6-1 and TRBJ2-3; a weak D match, TRBD1 (6 bases). There are 12 residues in the CDR3. Germline V gene lookup returns CDR1 MNHNS and CDR2 SASEGT. Trimming left V 2 bases short and J 8 bases short, with 8 bases between. CDR3 in DNA: TGTGCCAGCAGTGAAATAGGGGGTACGCAGTATTTT. The encoded protein is CASSEIGGTQYF.

This clone has just one count. The V call is TRBV4-2, the J call TRBJ2-5; tentatively, D is TRBD1 (6 bases). The germline CDR1 and CDR2 sequences are LGHNA and YNFKEQ. There are 17 residues in the CDR3. Trimming took off 2 bases at V and 3 bases at J, with 19 bases between the two ends. The CDR3 DNA follows: TGTGCCAGCAGCCAAACAGGGCCCGGGGCCAGAGAAGAGACCCAGTACTTC. This translates into CASSQTGPGAREETQYF.

This chain joins TRBV4-2 and TRBJ2-3, with 11 bases fitting TRBD2. Germline lookup yields CDR1 LGHNA and CDR2 YNFKEQ. The CDR3 has 18 amino acids. The junction had 6 bases not matched to a gene; V was cut back by 0 bases and J by 1 base. CDR3 sequence: CASSQDRLAGYGTDTQYF. For the CDR3, the DNA is TGTGCCAGCAGCCAAGATCGACTAGCGGGATACGGCACAGATACGCAGTATTTT.

The rearrangement links TRBV12-3 or TRBV12-4 to TRBJ2-7; no firm D call. With 5 bases removed from V and 1 base from J, the gap between germline ends came to 6 bases. The CDR3 length is 12 residues. In DNA, the CDR3 is TGTGCCAGCAGTACCCTATCCTACGAGCAGTACTTC. Residues: CASSTLSYEQYF.

The V call is TRBV19, the J call TRBJ1-5; D unresolved. Germline CDR1 and CDR2: LNHDA and SQIVND (reference sequence). The CDR3 is 14 residues long. V lost 0 bases and J 4 bases, leaving 7 bases between the germline ends. For the CDR3, the DNA is TGTGCCAGTAGTATAGATCGGAGGAATCAGCCCCAGCATTTT. Its translation: CASSIDRRNQPQHF.

This chain connects TRBV28 to TRBJ1-2; D ambiguous. This CDR3 comprises 14 residues. V was cut by 0 bases and J by 8 bases, with 13 bases left in between. CDR1 is MDHEN and CDR2 is SYDVKM in the germline V gene. CDR3 in DNA: TGTGCCAGCAGTTTATGGGGATGGGTGAGAGGCTACACCTTC. Translated, it gives CASSLWGWVRGYTF.

This clone was observed a single time. This chain uses TRBV5-4 with TRBJ1-2, with a tentative D call TRBD1 (5 bases). Trimming took off 4 bases at V and 6 bases at J, with 22 bases between the two ends. Looked up from germline, CDR1 is SGHNT and CDR2 is YYREEE (reference sequence). The length of the CDR3 is 16 residues. CDR3: CASSRGDAGATHGYTF. The CDR3 DNA reads as TGTGCCAGCAGCCGGGGGGACGCCGGGGCGACGCATGGCTACACCTTC.

V usage is TRBV19 and J usage is TRBJ2-7, with a possible D match to TRBD1 (5 bases). CDR1 is LNHDA, CDR2 SQIVND, per germline (reference sequence). V lost 1 base to trimming and J lost 2 bases, with 9 bases between them. CDR3 length: 14 amino acids. CDR3 residues: CASSIAAGPYEQYF. The CDR3 region has the DNA TGTGCCAGTAGTATAGCCGCAGGGCCCTACGAGCAGTACTTC.

The chain recombines TRBV6-5 with TRBJ1-5, with 7 bases that match TRBD1. Looked up from germline, CDR1 is MNHEY and CDR2 is SVGAGI. This CDR3 is 14 amino acids long. V lost 6 bases and J lost 7; bases outside the gene matches: 9. CDR3 sequence (DNA): TGTGCCAGCAGGCCTGAGGGGGCTGGCCAGCCCCAGCATTTT. Protein sequence: CASRPEGAGQPQHF.

V is TRBV7-9 and J is TRBJ1-1; the D is unclear. Trimming took 5 bases from V and 5 from J, leaving 15 bases between them. There are 14 residues in the CDR3. The V gene's germline CDR1 is SEHNR and CDR2 FQNEAQ (reference sequence). The CDR3 bases are TGTGCCAGCAGCGCCGTCGGGGTTGGGACTGAAGCTTTCTTT. This gives the protein CASSAVGVGTEAFF. The whole variable domain, remainder taken from reference TRBV7-9 and TRBJ1-1, is DTGVSQNPRHKITKRGQNVTFRCDPISEHNRLYWYRQTLGQGPEFLTYFQNEAQLEKSRLLSDRFSAERPKGSFSTLEIQRTEQGDSAMYLCASSAVGVGTEAFFGQGTRLTVV.

The V gene is TRBV5-6, the J gene TRBJ2-7; D is unresolved. The CDR3 totals 11 residues. The germline V gene has CDR1 SGHDT and CDR2 YYEEEE. Trimming left V 3 bases short and J 6 bases short, with 7 bases between. CDR3 DNA: TGTGCCAGCAGCTCGAACGGCGAGCAGTACTTC. It specifies CASSSNGEQYF.

V and J are TRBV6-2 or TRBV6-3 and TRBJ1-1; D gene unclear. Deletions cut 0 bases from V and 0 bases from J, with 5 bases between. This CDR3 spans 14 amino acids. CDR1 is MNHEY and CDR2 is SVGEGT in the germline V gene. CDR3 protein: CASSYSFLNTEAFF. In DNA form, the CDR3 reads TGTGCCAGCAGTTACTCCTTTTTGAACACTGAAGCTTTCTTT.

The chain has TRBV7-9 and TRBJ2-7; D is unclear. The CDR3 has 15 amino acids. V lost 4 bases to trimming and J lost 6 bases, with 19 bases between them. CDR1 and CDR2 from the germline V gene are SEHNR and FQNEAQ (reference sequence). CDR3 loop: CASSSRRPDMGEQYF. In DNA form, the CDR3 reads TGTGCCAGCAGCTCGCGTAGGCCGGATATGGGCGAGCAGTACTTC. Filled out from reference TRBV7-9 and TRBJ2-7, the complete variable domain reads DTGVSQNPRHKITKRGQNVTFRCDPISEHNRLYWYRQTLGQGPEFLTYFQNEAQLEKSRLLSDRFSAERPKGSFSTLEIQRTEQGDSAMYLCASSSRRPDMGEQYFGPGTRLTVT.

This chain connects TRBV7-2 to TRBJ2-4; D call uncertain. There are 13 residues in the CDR3. Looked up from germline, CDR1 is SGHTA and CDR2 is FQGNSA. V was shortened by 6 bases and J by 7 bases, with 13 bases between the two germline ends. The CDR3 loop is CASSEGYENIQYF. CDR3 in DNA: TGTGCCAGCAGTGAAGGGTATGAGAACATTCAGTACTTC.